The entry that follows covers one TCR beta chain sequence. The CDR3 is 16 residues long. V trimming: 8 bases; J trimming: 0 bases; junction bases outside the gene matches: 8. The V gene's germline CDR1 is LNHDA and CDR2 SQIVND (reference sequence). In the original processing: Estimation of nucleated cell counts was performed using reference gene primer amplification. Profiling relied on immunoSEQ multiplex PCR, and the TCRdb table lists in-frame clones only, not all of them. D and trimming were read from the DNA, whereas the V and J calls and clone size are those reported in that table. This table has approximately 69,000 clones, approximately 86% appearing once. This entry belongs to a study of blood T cell repertoires in COVID-19. Study information: Italy, Spain and the United States were the sources of the convalescent and acute COVID-19 samples. PBMCs, B-cell-depleted T cells, or T cells were the source of the cDNA or gDNA that made up the material.

The V and J genes are TRBV19 and TRBJ2-4, with TRBD1 identical over 9 bases. The sample taken for sequencing was peripheral blood. The receptor was isolated from a man in his fifties or sixties with acute or convalescent COVID-19. DNA for the CDR3: TGTGCCAGTGCCGAACAGGGGGCTATAGCCAAAAACATTCAGTACTTC. It specifies CASAEQGAIAKNIQYF.